This T cell receptor beta chain was recorded in a study of cytomegalovirus exposure and HLA in healthy donors (dated by TCRdb to 2016 to 2017). The study in broad terms: A later analysis indicated that the 120 or so validation repertoires were generated on the platform also employed for the 650 to 850 repertoires of the first cohort. The study was designed to test whether signatures of past pathogen exposure could be identified by cataloging public T cell receptors. Along with the approximately 700-subject first cohort, a separate validation cohort of around 120 different subjects was used. To predict cytomegalovirus infection status, the study combined high-throughput TCR immunosequencing, statistical association of individual TCRs with disease status, and machine learning. Study-wide conclusions, independent of this receptor: Subsequent analysis determined that TCRs grouped into clusters in the first cohort also showed a tendency toward co-occurrence across the approximately 110 validation repertoires, and 85% to 95% of cluster scores exceeded 0. A later analysis had no HLA typing for the validation cohort, so co-occurrence there was scored across all 110 or so repertoires. In both the original and validation cohorts, the classifier was reported to diagnose cytomegalovirus status with high specificity and sensitivity. The study listed 170 or so TCR beta chains as associated with cytomegalovirus. Across donors, most TCR sequences were observed very rarely, whereas some public TCRs were present in many individuals. A few of the identified cytomegalovirus-associated TCR beta chains were confirmed in vitro to be specific for cytomegalovirus antigens. It was suggested by the authors that the approach could potentially be generalized to other disease states and immunological phenotypes.

Library preparation used the immunoSEQ multiplex PCR assay. Under the source paper's analysis protocol: A statistical classification framework was built to diagnose cytomegalovirus status from the catalog of TCR beta chain sequences. TCRdb stores this immuneACCESS table with in-frame sequences only. Part of the clones is absent; in the studies checked, under half of the shortfall reflects unresolved V genes, and no reason is known for the rest. V and J calls and clone size come straight from that table; D and trimming were deduced from the DNA. Across this sample there are over 50,000 clones, with almost 97% seen only once. The ten most abundant clones make up 1% to 1.5% of the sample. The CDR3, cysteine through phenylalanine, is 16 amino acids long. The CDR3 DNA has 48 bases and is translated from base 1. Via the germline V gene, CDR1 is MNHEY and CDR2 SVGAGI. V trim: 2 bases; J trim: 3 bases; unmatched bases: 7.

As regards this clone: Its antigen remains unidentified. Base qualities are not provided; no much larger clone lies one nucleotide away.

The donors belonged to the validation cohort of 120 subjects, which was separate from the approximately 700-subject first cohort. This chain joins TRBV6-5 to TRBJ2-7; 10 of the junction bases match TRBD2. The source material was PBMCs. The receptor was isolated from a woman between 18 and 30 years old in good health and CMV-seronegative. The nucleotide sequence is given as TGTGCCAGCAGTTACATTAGCGGGAGGCCTTACTACGAGCAGTACTTC. Its coded protein is CASSYISGRPYYEQYF.